The rows below give T cell receptor beta chains drawn from one sample of a study of blood T cell repertoires in COVID-19. The protocol was immunoSEQ multiplex PCR, while the TCRdb copy is restricted to in-frame clones and leaves out a portion. The table records a few hundred thousand clones, 75% to 90% of them present only once. What was sequenced was peripheral blood. These receptors originate from a woman in her fifties or sixties with COVID-19, enrolled during active disease. Both conserved end residues are part of each CDR3. A D gene is named only where the DNA matches it firmly. Clone size is given for some rows only: seen once, a few or many times, or a class if the clone is expanded.

d_gene	v_gene	abundance	j_gene	CDR3nt	CDR3aa
.	TRBV19	.	TRBJ1-5	TGTGCCAGTAGTCTGGGAGTTGCCCTACCCCAGCATTTT	CASSLGVALPQHF
TRBD1	TRBV19	few	TRBJ1-1	TGTGCCAGTAGTATAGGGACAGGGGGGAACACTGAAGCTTTCTTT	CASSIGTGGNTEAFF
TRBD1	TRBV5-1	.	TRBJ1-1	TGCGCCAGCCGGGACAGTAAGAACACTGAAGCTTTCTTT	CASRDSKNTEAFF
TRBD1	TRBV19	once	TRBJ1-6	TGTGCCAGTAGACCACGACAGGGGCGTTCACCCCTCCACTTT	CASRPRQGRSPLHF
TRBD1	TRBV6-5	.	TRBJ2-1	TGTGCCAGCAGGGAGGACAGGGGGCGCAATGAGCAGTTCTTC	CASREDRGRNEQFF
TRBD2	TRBV7-6	.	TRBJ2-1	TGTGCCAGCAGCTTAGCGGGGGGGGACGCCGACTACAATGAGCAGTTCTTC	CASSLAGGDADYNEQFF
.	TRBV10-1	.	TRBJ2-1	TGCGCCAGCAGTTACGACAGGAATGAGCAGTTCTTC	CASSYDRNEQFF
.	TRBV15	.	TRBJ1-1	TGTGCCACCAGCAGAGATAGGGCACAGGCGAACACTGAAGCTTTCTTT	CATSRDRAQANTEAFF
TRBD2	TRBV5-5	.	TRBJ2-1	TGTGCCAGCAGCGCTGGGACTAGCGGTTACAATGAGCAGTTCTTC	CASSAGTSGYNEQFF
.	TRBV6-5	many	TRBJ2-3	TGTGCCAGCAGTTCCAGGGGGACTAGCACAGATACGCAGTATTTT	CASSSRGTSTDTQYF
.	TRBV10-1	.	TRBJ2-7	TGCGCCAGCAGGCGCTCATACGAGCAGTACTTC	CASRRSYEQYF
TRBD2	TRBV14	.	TRBJ2-7	TGTGCCAGCAGCCTGACTAGCCGTTCCTCTTACGAGCAGTACTTC	CASSLTSRSSYEQYF
.	TRBV10-2	.	TRBJ2-7	TGCGCCAGCACCTGGACTACCGACTACGAGCAGTACTTC	CASTWTTDYEQYF
.	TRBV12-5	.	TRBJ2-5	TGTGCTAGTGGTCGTTTAGCGGGGACAGGGGAGACCCAGTACTTC	CASGRLAGTGETQYF
.	TRBV29-1	.	TRBJ1-2	TGCAGCGTTGATATAGGGGGAAAACTTAACTATGGCTACACCTTC	CSVDIGGKLNYGYTF
.	TRBV3-1/TRBV3-2	once	TRBJ1-2	TGTGCCAGCAGCCAAGATCTTGGGAGAAACTATGGCTACACCTTC	CASSQDLGRNYGYTF
.	TRBV24-1	.	TRBJ1-1	TGTGCCACCAGTGCCATCGGGGGACTCGCTTTCTTT	CATSAIGGLAFF
TRBD1	TRBV4-1	.	TRBJ2-7	TGCGCCAGCAGCCAACAAACAGGGGGCTTTTACGAGCAGTACTTC	CASSQQTGGFYEQYF
TRBD2	TRBV29-1	.	TRBJ2-1	TGCAGCGTCCGAACGGGAGGGCGTTACAATGAGCAGTTCTTC	CSVRTGGRYNEQFF
.	TRBV3-1/TRBV3-2	.	TRBJ2-1	TGTGCCAGCAGCCAAGTTCGACAGGTACTAGGGAATGAGCAGTTCTTC	CASSQVRQVLGNEQFF
TRBD2	TRBV20-1	.	TRBJ2-3	TGCAGTGCTAGTATAGCGGGTGGGCAGTATTTT	CSASIAGGQYF
TRBD2	TRBV6-5	.	TRBJ2-5	TGTGCCAGCACCCAAGGACTAGCGGGAACGGAGACCCAGTACTTC	CASTQGLAGTETQYF
TRBD1	TRBV5-1	.	TRBJ2-2	TGCGCCAGCAGGCCCGGGACAGCGAACACCGGGGAGCTGTTTTTT	CASRPGTANTGELFF
.	TRBV24-1	.	TRBJ1-1	TGTGCCACCAGTGACCCTCACAGGACCCTTAACAGGAACACTGAAGCTTTCTTT	CATSDPHRTLNRNTEAFF
TRBD2	TRBV14	.	TRBJ2-1	TGTGCCAGCAGCCAAGGGACTAGCGGACCCTACAATGAGCAGTTCTTC	CASSQGTSGPYNEQFF
TRBD2	TRBV9	.	TRBJ2-6	TGTGCCAGCAGTCTGACTAGCGGGAGGATTGCTGGGGCCAACGTCCTGACTTTC	CASSLTSGRIAGANVLTF
TRBD1	TRBV11-2	.	TRBJ1-1	TGTGCCAGCACCCGAGCCCGGCCGGGACAGGGGAACACTGAAGCTTTCTTT	CASTRARPGQGNTEAFF
TRBD1	TRBV30	.	TRBJ2-7	TGTGCCTGGAGTTCACCCTTCCGGGACAGGGCCTACGAGCAGTACTTC	CAWSSPFRDRAYEQYF
.	TRBV11-2	.	TRBJ2-3	TGTGCCAGCAGCTTAGGTTCGTTAGGCACAGATACGCAGTATTTT	CASSLGSLGTDTQYF
.	TRBV7-9	.	TRBJ1-6	TGTGCCAGCAGCTTAGAGATAAGCGATTCACCCCTCCACTTT	CASSLEISDSPLHF
TRBD2	TRBV7-2	few	TRBJ2-1	TGTGCCAGCAGCTTATATGGACTAGCGGGGACTAATGAGCAGTTCTTC	CASSLYGLAGTNEQFF
.	TRBV29-1	.	TRBJ2-3	TGCAGCGTCAGGGGAGCGACAAACAAATGGGATACGCAGTATTTT	CSVRGATNKWDTQYF
.	TRBV4-1	.	TRBJ2-7	TGCGCCAGCAGCCAGGAGAGGACCGGGAGCACCTACGAGCAGTACTTC	CASSQERTGSTYEQYF
TRBD1	TRBV4-3	.	TRBJ1-6	TGCGCCAGCAGCCCGCAGGGGGACGGGAAGTCACCCCTCCACTTT	CASSPQGDGKSPLHF
.	TRBV7-3	once	TRBJ2-1	TGTGCCAGCAGGTTACAGGGTACAGAGAAATATGAGCAGTTCTTC	CASRLQGTEKYEQFF
.	TRBV2	once	TRBJ2-3	TGTGCCAGCACCGTTAGTTCGCTCCCACCCCAAACGCAGTATTTT	CASTVSSLPPQTQYF
.	TRBV18	.	TRBJ1-2	TGTGCCAGCTCACCAGACCCCTCAGGGGATGGCTACACCTTC	CASSPDPSGDGYTF
TRBD1	TRBV15	.	TRBJ2-1	TGTGCCACCAGCAGTCTGGCGGGTTTCAGAGGGGGCGGTGAGCAGTTCTTC	CATSSLAGFRGGGEQFF
.	TRBV30	.	TRBJ1-4	TGTGCCTGGACAGGGAGGATTAATGAAAAACTGTTTTTT	CAWTGRINEKLFF
.	TRBV19	.	TRBJ1-4	TGTGCCAGTAGTGCCCGACAGAGAACTAATGAAAAACTGTTTTTT	CASSARQRTNEKLFF
TRBD1	TRBV5-8	.	TRBJ2-7	TGTGCCAGCAGCTTAACCCGGACAGGGGACGAGCAGTACTTC	CASSLTRTGDEQYF